Detailed here is one TCR beta chain. Its target is unknown. This entry comes from a study of CD8 T cells in Susac syndrome. Study summary: The sequenced Susac syndrome patients comprised 5 or 6 with active disease and roughly eight in remission.

The CDR3 spans 15 residues. V was clipped by 7 bases and J by 8 bases; unmatched bases: 12. Germline-derived CDR1 and CDR2 are SGDLS and YYNGEE. Study outcomes and limitations: Across the total CD8+ repertoires, under 20 Susac-specific public clones were detected, and across the CD8+ TEMRA repertoires, roughly five such clones were detected.

Reverse transcription of about 0.5 to 1 ug RNA used random hexamers. TCR beta CDR3 was amplified by immunoSEQ covering 54 Vbeta and 13 Jbeta. TCRdb used MiXCR to reprocess the immunoSEQ multiplex PCR reads, holding one entry per CDR3 protein. Of about 100,000 distinct CDR3 sequences in the sample, 95% are singletons; the top ten hold approximately 0.3%. In blood CD8+ and CD4+ T cells, TCR beta underwent sequencing. V is TRBV9 and J is TRBJ2-1; 10 bases fit TRBD2. Material for sequencing was CD8+ T cells from PBMCs. The source is a human donor with Susac syndrome. In DNA form, the CDR3 reads TGTGCCAGCTCGAAGGGGCTAGCGGGGGCACATGAGCAGTTCTTC. Its protein product is CASSKGLAGAHEQFF.